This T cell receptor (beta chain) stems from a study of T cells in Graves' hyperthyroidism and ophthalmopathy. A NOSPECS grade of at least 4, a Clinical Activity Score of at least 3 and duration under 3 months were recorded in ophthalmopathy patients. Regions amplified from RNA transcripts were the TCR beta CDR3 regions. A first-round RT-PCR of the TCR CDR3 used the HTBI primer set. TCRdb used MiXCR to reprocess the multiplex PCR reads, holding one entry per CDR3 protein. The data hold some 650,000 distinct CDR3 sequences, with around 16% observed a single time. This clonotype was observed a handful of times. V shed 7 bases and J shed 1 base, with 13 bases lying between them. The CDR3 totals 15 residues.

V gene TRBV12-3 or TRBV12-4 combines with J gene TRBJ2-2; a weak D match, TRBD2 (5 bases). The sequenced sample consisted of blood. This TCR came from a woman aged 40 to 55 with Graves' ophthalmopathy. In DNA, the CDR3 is TGTGCCAGCACCATCCGCGCGGGGAACACCGGGGAGCTGTTTTTT. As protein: CASTIRAGNTGELFF.